A single sample gave rise to the 23 T cell receptor beta chains below, sequenced in a study of spatial heterogeneity in lung cancer. Time point indicated: sample taken at primary tumor resection. Sequencing of whole RNA from tumor, nontumor lung or frozen PBMC involved no sorting. TCRdb recomputed calls from the 5' RACE reads with MiXCR, one row per CDR3 protein. The sample contains roughly 21,000 distinct CDR3 sequences, about 3.3% of which appear only once. Source: PBMCs, taken at surgery. Source of these receptors: a female donor with early-stage non-small cell lung cancer.

This clonotype has at least ten counts. The rearrangement links TRBV29-1 to TRBJ2-3; weak D call: TRBD1 (6 bases). Germline lookup yields CDR1 SQVTM and CDR2 ANQGSEA. The CDR3 is made up of 17 amino acids. V gave up 3 bases and J gave up 8 bases, with 27 bases separating them. The CDR3 nucleotides are TGCAGCGTTGAGCTCCCAATATCACGACAGGCGTCGAGTACGCAGTATTTT. Protein sequence: CSVELPISRQASSTQYF.

This clonotype was recorded at least ten times. The chain recombines TRBV11-2 with TRBJ2-3; 11 positions match TRBD2. J was trimmed by 4 bases and V by 2 bases; bases with no gene match: 5. Germline CDR1 and CDR2: SGHAT and FQNNGV. This CDR3 is built from 16 residues. CDR3 sequence (DNA): TGTGCCAGCAGCTTACGCCTAGCGGGAGGCTCAGATACGCAGTATTTT. Amino acid sequence: CASSLRLAGGSDTQYF.

In this sample, this clonotype turned up many times. The J gene is TRBJ1-2, the V gene TRBV7-3, with TRBD1 matching 9 bases. Germline V gene data show CDR1 as SGHTA and CDR2 as FQGTGA. CDR3 length equals 15 residues. V lost 4 bases to trimming and J lost 7 bases; unmatched junction nucleotides: 10. The CDR3 DNA sequence: TGTGCCAGCAGCTCGGGACAGGGCCTTATTGGTGGCTACACCTTC. This codes for CASSSGQGLIGGYTF. The whole variable domain, remainder taken from reference TRBV7-3 and TRBJ1-2, is GAGVSQTPSNKVTEKGKYVELRCDPISGHTALYWYRQSLGQGPEFLIYFQGTGAADDSGLPNDRFFAVRPEGSVSTLKIQRTERGDSAVYLCASSSGQGLIGGYTFGSGTRLTVV.

This clonotype is medium-sized (0.01 to 0.1%) within its sample. V gene TRBV28 combines with J gene TRBJ2-3; 12 bases match TRBD2. V gave up 2 bases and J gave up 6 bases; unmatched junction bases: 6. The V gene's germline CDR1 is MDHEN and CDR2 SYDVKM. This CDR3 contains 16 residues. The CDR3 coding sequence is TGTGCCAGCAGTTTACTCTCTAGCGGGAGGGGTGATACGCAGTATTTT. It yields the protein CASSLLSSGRGDTQYF.

This clonotype showed up many times. The chain carries TRBV5-1 and TRBJ2-7; 15 bases map to TRBD2. Germline values: CDR1 SGHRS, CDR2 YFSETQ. V lost 4 bases, J lost 4 bases, and 9 bases stayed unmatched. This CDR3 is built from 17 residues. CDR3 in DNA: TGCGCCAGCAGCACCGGACTAGCGGGAGGGCCATGGTACGAGCAGTACTTC. Its protein is CASSTGLAGGPWYEQYF. Together with reference TRBV5-1 and TRBJ2-7, the CDR3 gives the full variable domain: KAGVTQTPRYLIKTRGQQVTLSCSPISGHRSVSWYQQTPGQGLQFLFEYFSETQRNKGNFPGRFSGRQFSNSRSEMNVSTLELGDSALYLCASSTGLAGGPWYEQYFGPGTRLTVT.

This clonotype was seen only a few times. The chain employs TRBV6-5 and TRBJ2-7; possibly TRBD1 or TRBD2 for D (5 bases each). The germline V gene encodes CDR1 MNHEY and CDR2 SVGAGI. The V end was cut by 5 bases, the J end by 1 base, with 12 bases between. This CDR3 has 14 residues. The CDR3 DNA follows: TGTGCCAGCAGTCGGGACCCCGGGTCCTACGAGCAGTACTTC. Translating it yields CASSRDPGSYEQYF.

This clonotype was found many times. The rearrangement joins TRBV7-9 to TRBJ2-7, with D unclear. V was clipped by 0 bases and J by 2 bases, with 8 bases between them. Germline lookup yields CDR1 SEHNR and CDR2 FQNEAQ (reference sequence). The CDR3 has 14 residues. The DNA for the CDR3 is TGTGCCAGCAGCTTAGCGTCAGGTGCCTACGAGCAGTACTTC. Amino acid sequence: CASSLASGAYEQYF. Combining the CDR3 with reference TRBV7-9 and TRBJ2-7 gives the whole variable domain DTGVSQNPRHKITKRGQNVTFRCDPISEHNRLYWYRQTLGQGPEFLTYFQNEAQLEKSRLLSDRFSAERPKGSFSTLEIQRTEQGDSAMYLCASSLASGAYEQYFGPGTRLTVT.

This clonotype occurred many times. The V and J genes are TRBV2 and TRBJ1-2; D is unclear. From germline, CDR1 is SNHLY and CDR2 FYNNEI. CDR3 length equals 13 residues. V lost 3 bases and J lost 4, with 9 bases in between. This CDR3 reads CASSDEGSYGYTF. The CDR3 DNA reads as TGTGCCAGCAGTGACGAGGGATCCTATGGCTACACCTTC.

J is TRBJ2-3 and V is TRBV29-1; D perhaps matches TRBD2 (7 bases). V lost 7 bases and J lost 4, with 18 bases in between. CDR3 length: 14 residues. Germline loops: CDR1 SQVTM, CDR2 ANQGSEA. Written as DNA, the CDR3 is TGCAGCGCGGGGGGCTCCCATCCCGCAGATACGCAGTATTTT. Translation gives CSAGGSHPADTQYF.

This clonotype was counted many times. This chain connects TRBV5-8 to TRBJ2-1, with D unresolved. Trimming stripped 4 bases from V and 1 base from J, with 18 bases between. CDR3 length: 17 amino acids. CDR1 and CDR2 (germline): SGHTS, YDEGEE. The CDR3 nucleotides are TGTGCCAGCAGCCCCAGCCTACCCGAAAAATCCTACAATGAGCAGTTCTTC. This codes for CASSPSLPEKSYNEQFF.

This rearrangement joins TRBV11-1 to TRBJ2-1; D gene unclear. Germline V gene sequence: CDR1 SGHAT, CDR2 FQDESV (reference sequence). V dropped 3 bases and J dropped 8 bases, with 14 bases sitting between them. The length of the CDR3 is 14 residues. In DNA form, the CDR3 reads TGTGCCAGCAGCTTGATCTCAGACTTCGATGAGCAGTTCTTC. Translating gives CASSLISDFDEQFF.

This clonotype appeared many times. This sequence joins TRBV5-1 and TRBJ2-3; D not resolved. The CDR3 spans 14 residues. CDR1 is SGHRS, CDR2 YFSETQ, per germline. V was clipped by 1 base and J by 2 bases, with 8 bases between them. In DNA form, the CDR3 reads TGCGCCAGCAGCTTGTCGTCGGTCACAGATACGCAGTATTTT. Translated, it gives CASSLSSVTDTQYF.

In this sample, this clonotype turned up many times. The chain joins TRBV28 to TRBJ1-5; no clear D gene. CDR3 size: 13 residues. The germline CDR1 and CDR2 sequences are MDHEN and SYDVKM. V was cut by 5 bases and J by 6 bases, with 11 bases left in between. For the CDR3, the DNA is TGTGCCAGCAGTCTACCGGATCGTCAGCCCCAGCATTTT. This gives the protein CASSLPDRQPQHF. Full variable domain (missing parts from reference TRBV28 and TRBJ1-5): DVKVTQSSRYLVKRTGEKVFLECVQDMDHENMFWYRQDPGLGLRLIYFSYDVKMKEKGDIPEGYSVSREKKERFSLILESASTNQTSMYLCASSLPDRQPQHFGDGTRLSIL.

There are many counts of this clonotype. The gene calls are TRBV20-1 and TRBJ2-3; weak D call: TRBD2 (5 bases). Germline CDR1 and CDR2: DFQATT and SNEGSKA (reference sequence). V lost 5 bases and J lost 5, with 17 bases in between. The CDR3 length is 14 residues. DNA for the CDR3: TGCAGTGCTGCCTTGGGTGTGGCGGGAGATACGCAGTATTTT. Translation: CSAALGVAGDTQYF.

This clonotype was detected ten times or more. V and J are TRBV5-4 and TRBJ2-3; 8 bases map to TRBD1. Germline V gene data show CDR1 as SGHNT and CDR2 as YYREEE (reference sequence). This CDR3 has 15 amino acids. The J segment lost 2 bases and the V segment lost 4 bases, leaving 6 bases of the junction unmatched. CDR3 residues: CASSNQGADTDTQYF. DNA for the CDR3: TGTGCCAGCAGCAATCAGGGGGCCGACACAGATACGCAGTATTTT.

This clonotype was counted many times. V usage is TRBV19 and J usage is TRBJ2-3; D is undetermined. The CDR3 loop spans 15 amino acids. From germline, CDR1 is LNHDA and CDR2 SQIVND (reference sequence). The V end lost 3 bases, the J end lost 5 bases, and 15 bases lay between the germline ends. The CDR3 here is CASSMVRTHVDTQYF. DNA of the CDR3: TGTGCCAGTAGTATGGTCAGGACCCACGTAGATACGCAGTATTTT.

This clonotype appeared a few times. The V gene is TRBV25-1, the J gene TRBJ2-5, with D perhaps matching TRBD1 (5 bases). V lost 6 bases to trimming and J lost 2 bases, with 10 bases between them. The germline CDR1 and CDR2 sequences are MGHDK and SYGVNS. This CDR3 region has 13 residues. The CDR3 nucleotides read TGTGCCAGCAGCCGACAGACACAAGAGACCCAGTACTTC. Translated: CASSRQTQETQYF.

This clonotype was counted ten times or more. The genes are TRBV12-3 or TRBV12-4 and TRBJ2-5; D not certain. The CDR3 has 12 amino acids. Trimming shortened V by 4 bases and J by 5 bases, and 8 bases separated the two germline ends. The DNA of the CDR3 is TGTGCCAGCAGTTCAAACTACGAGACCCAGTACTTC. Amino acid sequence: CASSSNYETQYF.

Sample share makes this clonotype medium-sized (0.01 to 0.1%). The V and J genes are TRBV25-1 and TRBJ2-7; maybe TRBD1 (6 bases). Germline CDR1 is MGHDK and CDR2 is SYGVNS. Deletions cut 1 base from V and 3 bases from J, with 10 bases between. CDR3 size: 14 residues. Here the CDR3 DNA reads TGTGCCAGCAGTGAATTTACAGGGATCTACGAGCAGTACTTC. This gives the protein CASSEFTGIYEQYF.

This clonotype has ten or more counts. CDR3 DNA: TGTGCCACCAGCAGAGTACTGAACACCGGGGAGCTGTTTTTT. It yields the protein CATSRVLNTGELFF. The V and J genes are TRBV15 and TRBJ2-2, with D unclear. This CDR3 spans 14 amino acids. Trimming shortened V by 1 base and J by 1 base, and 4 bases separated the two germline ends. Germline values: CDR1 LNHNV, CDR2 YYDKDF (reference sequence).

This clonotype was counted at least ten times. The chain uses TRBV28 and TRBJ1-6; TRBD1 agrees at 9 bases. The germline gives CDR1 MDHEN, CDR2 SYDVKM. The length of the CDR3 is 14 residues. V lost 6 bases, J lost 9 bases, and 6 bases stayed unmatched. CDR3 sequence (DNA): TGTGCCAGCAGCCCGGGACAGGGATTTTCACCCCTCCACTTT. It specifies CASSPGQGFSPLHF.

This clonotype was seen repeatedly, ten times or more. The rearrangement uses TRBV10-2 and TRBJ2-2, with 8 bases identical to TRBD1. Germline loops: CDR1 WSHSY, CDR2 SAAADI. The CDR3 runs to 14 residues. J lost 6 bases, V lost 4 bases, and 4 bases had no gene match. The CDR3 spells CASSGTGWAGELFF. The CDR3 nucleotides read TGCGCCAGCAGTGGGACAGGGTGGGCCGGGGAGCTGTTTTTT.

This clonotype was picked up many times. This chain joins TRBV29-1 and TRBJ2-7, with TRBD2 matching 8 bases. J gave up 3 bases and V 5 bases, and 9 bases lay outside the gene matches. Germline V CDR1 and CDR2: SQVTM, ANQGSEA. The CDR3 extends over 14 amino acids. DNA of the CDR3: TGCAGCGTTTCGCTAGCGGGTCGGGACTACGAGCAGTACTTC. Translation gives CSVSLAGRDYEQYF.